The T cell receptor beta chain described here comes from a study of blood T cell repertoires in COVID-19. Germline values: CDR1 SNHLY, CDR2 FYNNEI. Trimming removed 6 bases from V and 2 bases from J, with 14 bases in between. The CDR3 is made up of 15 amino acids. Under the authors' procedure: Estimated nucleated cell counts came from reference gene primer amplification. Some clones are missing from TCRdb's copy, which holds only in-frame ones; the method was immunoSEQ multiplex PCR. The DNA was the basis for D and trimming; V, J and clone size are from that table. In the table there are roughly 90,000 clones, around four fifths of which are singletons.

What was sequenced was peripheral blood. The receptor was derived from a woman between 70 and 85 years old with acute or convalescent COVID-19. The rearrangement links TRBV2 to TRBJ1-3; possibly TRBD1 for D (5 bases). CDR3 amino acids: CASSISGGAGNTIYF. The CDR3 DNA follows: TGTGCCAGCAGCATAAGCGGGGGAGCTGGAAACACCATATATTTT.